This is a list of T cell receptor beta chains from one sample in a study of blood T cell repertoires in COVID-19. TCRdb's copy holds only in-frame clones and misses some; the assay was immunoSEQ multiplex PCR. This table holds about 55,000 clones, approximately 88% found once. The sequenced sample was peripheral blood. These receptors all stem from a man in his forties with COVID-19, enrolled during active disease. Each CDR3 is given with its conserved first and last residue. The D gene is left open where the match is weak. Clone size, where shown, is once, few, many, or a class for clones that have expanded.

>TRBV9|TRBD1|TRBJ1-2|-
TGTGCCAGCAGCCAACGAGGGGACAGGGTTAACTATGGCTACACCTTC
CASSQRGDRVNYGYTF
>TRBV30|-|TRBJ2-7|-
TGTGCCTGGAGTGTTTTCGGGACACAAGCTCGGGAGCAGTACTTC
CAWSVFGTQAREQYF
>TRBV28|TRBD1|TRBJ1-2|-
TGTGCCAGCAGTCGGGACAGGGGCCTTGGAGGCTACACCTTC
CASSRDRGLGGYTF
>TRBV12-3/TRBV12-4|-|TRBJ2-5|-
TGTGCCAGCAGTTTAGTAGGAGGGGAGACCCAGTACTTC
CASSLVGGETQYF
>TRBV5-6|-|TRBJ1-1|-
TGTGCCAGCAGGCAGTTTGGTAATACTGAAGCTTTCTTT
CASRQFGNTEAFF
>TRBV5-1|TRBD1|TRBJ1-5|-
TGCGCCAGCAGCCCAGGGACAGGGGACCAGCCCCAGCATTTT
CASSPGTGDQPQHF
>TRBV30|TRBD2|TRBJ2-5|-
TGTGCCTGGAGTGATCTTAGCGGGGGGTCTCGGTACTTC
CAWSDLSGGSRYF
>TRBV7-6|TRBD1|TRBJ1-4|-
TGTGCCAGCAGCTCCGGAGGGGGCACTAATGAAAAACTGTTTTTT
CASSSGGGTNEKLFF
>TRBV11-3|TRBD2|TRBJ2-7|once
TGTGCCAGCAGCCGAACGGGGGTGCTCCCGGGGGGCTACGAGCAGTACTTC
CASSRTGVLPGGYEQYF
>TRBV30|-|TRBJ1-4|-
TGTGCCTGGAGTGTAGGGGCCGATGAAAAACTGTTTTTT
CAWSVGADEKLFF
>TRBV5-1|-|TRBJ1-2|-
TGCGCCAGCAGCTTGAGTGGGGGGGGTAGCTATGGCTACACCTTC
CASSLSGGGSYGYTF
>TRBV5-4|-|TRBJ2-5|-
TGTGCCAGCAGCTTGCTAACAGAGACCCAGTACTTC
CASSLLTETQYF
>TRBV7-9|TRBD1|TRBJ2-3|-
TGTGCCAGCAGCTTAGAGGGCCGGACAGGGGATACGCAGTATTTT
CASSLEGRTGDTQYF
>TRBV7-2|-|TRBJ2-1|few
TGTGCCAGCAGCTCCTCCGGGACACATGAGCAGTTCTTC
CASSSSGTHEQFF
>TRBV13|TRBD1|TRBJ2-5|-
TGTGCCAGCAGCTTAGGCTGGGGACAGCCCGAAACCCAAGAGACCCAGTACTTC
CASSLGWGQPETQETQYF